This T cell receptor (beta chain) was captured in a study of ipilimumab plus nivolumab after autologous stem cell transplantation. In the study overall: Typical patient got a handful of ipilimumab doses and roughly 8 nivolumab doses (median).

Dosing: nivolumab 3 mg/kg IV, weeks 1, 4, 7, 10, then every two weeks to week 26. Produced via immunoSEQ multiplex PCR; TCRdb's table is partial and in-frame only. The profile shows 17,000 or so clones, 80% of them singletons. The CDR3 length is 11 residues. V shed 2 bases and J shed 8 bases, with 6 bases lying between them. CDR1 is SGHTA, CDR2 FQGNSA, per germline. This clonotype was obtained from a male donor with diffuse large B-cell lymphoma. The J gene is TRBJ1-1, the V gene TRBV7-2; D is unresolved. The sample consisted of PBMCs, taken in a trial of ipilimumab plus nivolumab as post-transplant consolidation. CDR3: CASSLSWEAFF. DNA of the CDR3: TGTGCCAGCAGCTTAAGTTGGGAAGCTTTCTTT.